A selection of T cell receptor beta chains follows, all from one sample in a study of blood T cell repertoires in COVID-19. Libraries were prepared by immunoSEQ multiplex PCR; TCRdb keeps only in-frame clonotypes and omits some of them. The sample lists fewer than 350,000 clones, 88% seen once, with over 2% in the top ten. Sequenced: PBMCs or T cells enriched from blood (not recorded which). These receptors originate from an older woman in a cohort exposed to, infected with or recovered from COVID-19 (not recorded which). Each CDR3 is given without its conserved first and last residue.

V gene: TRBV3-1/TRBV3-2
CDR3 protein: ASSRTGNDEQF

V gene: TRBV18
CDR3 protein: ASSQRQGTANEKLF

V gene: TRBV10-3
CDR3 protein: AISESGLAGGETQY

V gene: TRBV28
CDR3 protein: ASSPHVLRAGGYT

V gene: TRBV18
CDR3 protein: ASSPRAAGDGEQY

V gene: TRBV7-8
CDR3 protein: ASSLIGGNQPQH

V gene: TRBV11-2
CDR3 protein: ASSPLDSNEQF

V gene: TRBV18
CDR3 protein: ASSRVRDNEQF

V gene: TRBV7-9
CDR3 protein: ASSPWGQGNEKLF

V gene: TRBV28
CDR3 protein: ASSGTSGSWNEQF

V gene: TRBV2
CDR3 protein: ASSGGINEKLF

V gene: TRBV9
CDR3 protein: ASSVLTGTNEKLF

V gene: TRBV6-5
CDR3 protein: ASSFRDRGYNEQF

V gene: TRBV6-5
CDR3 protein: ASSRTGGWGTEAF

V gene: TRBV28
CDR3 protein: ASSRASGTDTQY

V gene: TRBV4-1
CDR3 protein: ASSFDRGSNTGELF

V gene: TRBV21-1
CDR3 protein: ASSKGGQGGGYT

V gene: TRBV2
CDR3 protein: ASSEVSGRTTQY

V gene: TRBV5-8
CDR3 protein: ASSGGQGAYGYT

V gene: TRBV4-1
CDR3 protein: ASSPAPGVQETQY

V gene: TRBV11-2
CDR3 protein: ASSLGGGGKFDTQY

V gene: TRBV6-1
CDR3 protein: ASSEVGGRGRRMYEQY

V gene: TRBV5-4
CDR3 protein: ASRSQGFYEQY

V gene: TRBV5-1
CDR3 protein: ASSLGVTGLNTEAF

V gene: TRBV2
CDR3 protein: ASRVDRSYNEQF

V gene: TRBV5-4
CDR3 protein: ASSLSSESGELF

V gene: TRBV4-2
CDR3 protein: ASSQGGTGRTSYEQY

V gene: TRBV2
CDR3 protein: ASSTRQGNQPQH

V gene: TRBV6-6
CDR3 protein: ASSLTGALRRSRNTEAF

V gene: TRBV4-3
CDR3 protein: ASSQDGRTALF

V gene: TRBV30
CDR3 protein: AWSVRRAETQY

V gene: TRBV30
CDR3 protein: AWSPTRELF

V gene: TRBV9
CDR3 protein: ASSPHSGSGNTIY

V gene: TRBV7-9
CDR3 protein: ASSLAEVNTEAF

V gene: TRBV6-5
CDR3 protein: ASSYSSGGPYEQY

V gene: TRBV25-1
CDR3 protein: ASSPQRGFLRETQY

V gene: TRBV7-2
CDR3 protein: ASSSFGTAPYEQY

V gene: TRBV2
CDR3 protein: ASRGLAGPSYEQY

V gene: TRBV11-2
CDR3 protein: ASSFPLDSHQETQY

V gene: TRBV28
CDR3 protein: ASSLEDGYT

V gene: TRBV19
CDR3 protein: ASSSSGTGYRGYT

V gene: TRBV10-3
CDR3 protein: AISSATGPNTEAF

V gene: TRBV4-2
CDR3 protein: ASSQAASGRNEQF

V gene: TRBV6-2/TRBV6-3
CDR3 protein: ASSYEAGGHEQF

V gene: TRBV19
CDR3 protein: ASNTRTADYEQY

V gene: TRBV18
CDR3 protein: ASSPVRAGGNYEQY

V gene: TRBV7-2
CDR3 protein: ASSLAPEETQY

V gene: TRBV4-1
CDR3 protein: ASRRTGEGGKLF

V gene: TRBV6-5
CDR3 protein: ASSSGGTSGSTTY

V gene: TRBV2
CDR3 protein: ASSGNRQETQY

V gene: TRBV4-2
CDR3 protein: ASSQTLAGVSSGANVLT

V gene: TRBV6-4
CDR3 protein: ASSLQENTEAF

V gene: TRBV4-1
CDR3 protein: ASSQTFTGTQY

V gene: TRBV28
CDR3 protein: ASSLGLGRQGALKLF

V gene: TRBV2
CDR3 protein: ASSIRRDTGELF

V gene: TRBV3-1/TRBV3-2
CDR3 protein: ASSQERVQGYANTGELF